One and the same sample provided the 20 T cell receptor beta chains below, sequenced in a study of cytomegalovirus exposure and HLA in healthy donors (dated by TCRdb to the late 2010s). The library was obtained by the immunoSEQ multiplex PCR assay. For the multiplex PCR, a mixture combining 60 forward primers for TCR Vbeta segments and 13 reverse primers for TCR Jbeta segments was used. TCRdb's version of the immuneACCESS table is confined to in-frame rearrangements and falls short of the full clone set. An unresolved V gene accounts for under half of the shortfall where checked; the remainder is of unknown origin. For this sample the table gives 90,000 to 150,000 clones, of which roughly 76% were detected only once. Jointly, the top ten make up around 15% of the sample. The sequenced material came from PBMCs. Source of these receptors: a man aged 45 to 65 in good health and CMV-seropositive.

The chain is built from TRBV6-4 and TRBJ1-2, with TRBD1 matching 8 bases. Germline CDR1 reads MRHNA; CDR2 reads SNTAGT. The CDR3 length is 14 residues. The ends lost 9 bases at V and 4 bases at J; junction bases unmatched: 10. CDR3: CASSFGQGSYGYTF. The DNA of the CDR3 is TGTGCCAGTTCATTTGGACAGGGTAGCTATGGCTACACCTTC.

The gene calls are TRBV5-1 and TRBJ2-3, with no clear D. This CDR3 contains 15 residues. Trimming took off 3 bases at V and 6 bases at J, with 17 bases between the two ends. CDR1 SGHRS and CDR2 YFSETQ come from the germline V gene. The CDR3 loop reads CASSSSGDTWDTQYF. As DNA, the CDR3 is TGCGCCAGCAGCTCCTCAGGTGACACTTGGGATACGCAGTATTTT.

The rearrangement links TRBV5-8 to TRBJ1-4; D might be TRBD1 (6 bases). V dropped 0 bases and J dropped 0 bases, with 15 bases sitting between them. From germline, CDR1 is SGHTS and CDR2 YDEGEE. The CDR3 consists of 18 residues. The chain's CDR3 is CASSLGAGTLATNEKLFF. The CDR3 nucleotides read TGTGCCAGCAGCTTGGGGGCCGGGACACTTGCAACTAATGAAAAACTGTTTTTT.

The V and J genes are TRBV7-9 and TRBJ2-7, with 10 bases fitting TRBD1. Germline V gives CDR1 SEHNR, CDR2 FQNEAQ (reference sequence). The CDR3 covers 15 residues. The trim removed 5 bases at V and 3 bases at J, leaving 7 bases unmatched. This chain's CDR3 is CASSERDRGDYEQYF. The CDR3 DNA reads TGTGCCAGCAGCGAGCGGGACAGGGGCGACTACGAGCAGTACTTC.

V usage is TRBV5-5 and J usage is TRBJ1-2; D unclear. V lost 0 bases to trimming and J lost 0 bases, with 9 bases between them. Looked up from germline, CDR1 is SGHKS and CDR2 is YYEKEE (reference sequence). The CDR3 length is 15 residues. CDR3 loop: CASSLAEGTNYGYTF. As DNA, the CDR3 is TGTGCCAGCAGCTTGGCAGAGGGAACTAACTATGGCTACACCTTC.

In regard to this clone: The sample holds other DNA sequences that translate to the same CDR3. This rearrangement joins TRBV5-4 to TRBJ2-5, with unresolved D. Per the germline V gene, CDR1 is SGHNT and CDR2 is YYREEE (reference sequence). V was cut by 0 bases and J by 5 bases, with 2 bases left in between. The CDR3 contains 11 residues. Here the CDR3 DNA reads TGTGCCAGCAGCTTGGCGGAGACCCAGTACTTC. Translation: CASSLAETQYF. The full variable domain, its missing parts supplied by reference TRBV5-4 and TRBJ2-5, is ETGVTQSPTHLIKTRGQQVTLRCSSQSGHNTVSWYQQALGQGPQFIFQYYREEENGRGNFPPRFSGLQFPNYSSELNVNALELDDSALYLCASSLAETQYFGPGTRLLVL.

V gene TRBV6-5 combines with J gene TRBJ2-7, with 7 nucleotides matching TRBD2. The J segment lost 5 bases and the V segment lost 4 bases, leaving 8 bases of the junction unmatched. This CDR3 has 14 residues. Germline CDR1 and CDR2: MNHEY and SVGAGI. The CDR3 region has the DNA TGTGCCAGCAGTTTAGGCGGGAGAGGACACGAGCAGTACTTC. It specifies CASSLGGRGHEQYF.

This chain links TRBV4-3 with TRBJ1-2; 10 bases line up with TRBD1. The germline gives CDR1 LGHNA, CDR2 YSLEER. The J segment lost 6 bases and the V segment lost 1 base, leaving 8 bases of the junction unmatched. The CDR3 has 16 amino acids. This CDR3 reads CASSQAPTGGIDGYTF. CDR3 nucleotide sequence: TGCGCCAGCAGCCAAGCCCCGACAGGGGGCATAGATGGCTACACCTTC.

The chain joins TRBV15 to TRBJ2-6, with TRBD2 identical over 7 bases. The junction had 9 bases not matched to a gene; V was cut back by 0 bases and J by 4 bases. CDR3 length: 18 residues. CDR1 is LNHNV and CDR2 is YYDKDF in the germline V gene (reference sequence). DNA of the CDR3: TGTGCCACCAGCAGAGACGGGGGGTATGTTTCCGGGGCCAACGTCCTGACTTTC. Translation gives CATSRDGGYVSGANVLTF.

This clone came up a few times. The V gene is TRBV4-3, the J gene TRBJ2-7; 11 bases fit TRBD2. The CDR3 has 15 residues. Germline V CDR1 and CDR2: LGHNA, YSLEER. V shed 2 bases, J shed 4 bases, and the junction held 4 bases outside the gene matches. The CDR3 DNA reads as TGCGCCAGCAGCCAATATAGCGGGGGGGCTTACGAGCAGTACTTC. Amino acids: CASSQYSGGAYEQYF.

This clone was observed once. The junction does not match germline at one end; this may be a read error. The CDR3 DNA sequence: TGTGCTAGCAGCCCAGGGGTTGCTGGGGCCAACGTCCTGACTTTC. Its translation is CASSPGVAGANVLTF. The V and J genes are TRBV7-7 and TRBJ2-6; D may be TRBD1 (6 bases). Germline assignment: CDR1 SSHAT and CDR2 FNYEAQ (reference sequence). The CDR3 totals 15 residues.

The gene calls are TRBV7-2 and TRBJ2-5; 12 bases match TRBD2. The junction had 10 bases not matched to a gene; V was cut back by 4 bases and J by 1 base. The germline CDR1 and CDR2 sequences are SGHTA and FQGNSA. CDR3 length equals 18 residues. In DNA, the CDR3 is TGTGCCAGCAGCTCACCTCGCGCTAGCGGGGGGGTCCAAGAGACCCAGTACTTC. Amino acids: CASSSPRASGGVQETQYF.

The chain recombines TRBV10-1 with TRBJ1-6, with a weak D call TRBD1 (6 bases). Looked up from germline, CDR1 is WNHNN and CDR2 is SYGVQD (reference sequence). The CDR3 runs to 16 residues. V lost 3 bases and J lost 5, with 14 bases in between. CDR3 sequence (DNA): TGCGCCAGCAGTGAACAGGGTGCGGCTCATAATTCACCCCTCCACTTT. The encoded protein is CASSEQGAAHNSPLHF.

V gene TRBV2 combines with J gene TRBJ2-3; 8 bases map to TRBD1. From germline, CDR1 is SNHLY and CDR2 FYNNEI. J lost 5 bases, V lost 6 bases, and 10 bases had no gene match. This CDR3 comprises 15 residues. The CDR3, as DNA: TGTGCCAGCAGCGATATTGGACAGGGAGGAGATACGCAGTATTTT. Residues: CASSDIGQGGDTQYF.

This rearrangement joins TRBV9 to TRBJ2-7, with D perhaps matching TRBD1 (6 bases). Per the germline V gene, CDR1 is SGDLS and CDR2 is YYNGEE. Trimming pared 0 bases from V and 1 base from J, leaving 11 bases between. This CDR3 contains 15 residues. Here the CDR3 reads CASSVGGHPSYEQYF. In DNA form, the CDR3 reads TGTGCCAGCAGCGTAGGGGGGCACCCTTCCTACGAGCAGTACTTC.

The gene calls are TRBV5-5 and TRBJ1-1; 9 bases are shared with TRBD1. Germline CDR1 SGHKS, CDR2 YYEKEE (reference sequence). V dropped 2 bases and J dropped 5; count of bases not matched to a gene: 4. This CDR3 has 14 residues. CDR3 in DNA: TGTGCCAGCAGCTTAACCGGGACAGGGACTGAAGCTTTCTTT. Its protein is CASSLTGTGTEAFF.

The chain is built from TRBV11-2 and TRBJ1-1, with D tentatively TRBD1 (5 bases). Germline loops: CDR1 SGHAT, CDR2 FQNNGV. V lost 3 bases and J lost 4, with 18 bases in between. The CDR3 consists of 16 residues. CDR3 bases: TGTGCCAGCAGCTTTCCCTTCAGGGTCGAAGGCACTGAAGCTTTCTTT. It is translated as CASSFPFRVEGTEAFF.

By its share, this clone is hyperexpanded. The V gene is TRBV5-1, the J gene TRBJ2-5, with 10 bases identical to TRBD1. The CDR3 totals 15 residues. CDR1 and CDR2 (germline): SGHRS, YFSETQ. V dropped 4 bases and J dropped 4; count of bases not matched to a gene: 7. The DNA of the CDR3 is TGCGCCAGCAGCGATGACAGGGGGCAAGGAGAGACCCAGTACTTC. Its protein product is CASSDDRGQGETQYF. The entire variable domain, with the rest obtained from reference TRBV5-1 and TRBJ2-5, is as follows: KAGVTQTPRYLIKTRGQQVTLSCSPISGHRSVSWYQQTPGQGLQFLFEYFSETQRNKGNFPGRFSGRQFSNSRSEMNVSTLELGDSALYLCASSDDRGQGETQYFGPGTRLLVL.

This sequence joins TRBV2 and TRBJ1-1; 7 positions match TRBD1. The length of the CDR3 is 11 residues. Germline-derived CDR1 and CDR2 are SNHLY and FYNNEI. Trimming took 6 bases from V and 11 from J; bases not matched to a gene: 6. The CDR3 loop reads CASSVDRKAFF. In nucleotides, the CDR3 is TGTGCCAGCAGCGTGGACAGGAAGGCTTTCTTT.

This clone was counted once. The chain links TRBV19 to TRBJ1-6; D remains ambiguous. The CDR3 contains 15 residues. Trimming shortened V by 6 bases and J by 0 bases, and 9 bases separated the two germline ends. CDR1 is LNHDA and CDR2 is SQIVND in the germline V gene (reference sequence). The CDR3 is CASRSVSSYNSPLHF. DNA for the CDR3: TGTGCCAGTAGAAGTGTGAGCTCCTATAATTCACCCCTCCACTTT.